This T cell receptor beta chain was sequenced during a study of cytomegalovirus exposure and HLA in healthy donors. This CDR3 has 14 amino acids. The germline gives CDR1 SGDLS, CDR2 YYNGEE. Trimming removed 4 bases from V and 2 bases from J; junction bases left unmatched: 5. Study results and caveats: Immune exposure data for these donors was limited to CMV serostatus. Reported findings show TCR beta sequences accurately forecast HLA-A and HLA-B alleles in most subjects. Data from an earlier analysis indicated that most TCR beta V segments were productive either about 90% or about 30% of the time. The authors enumerated 164 TCR beta chains as linked to cytomegalovirus.

This clone was seen once. The target antigen is unknown. Primers included in the PCR were 60 Vbeta and 13 Jbeta primers. Sequenced by immunoSEQ multiplex PCR; TCRdb stores in-frame clones only, minus some. The sample has roughly 130,000 clones; around 80% are singletons. Sequencing was performed on PBMCs. The TCR sequence derives from a woman under 30 in good health and CMV-seropositive. The V call is TRBV9, the J call TRBJ2-7, with 8 positions matching TRBD1. This CDR3 reads CASSTGTGPYEQYF. The CDR3 nucleotides are TGTGCCAGCAGCACCGGGACAGGCCCCTACGAGCAGTACTTC.